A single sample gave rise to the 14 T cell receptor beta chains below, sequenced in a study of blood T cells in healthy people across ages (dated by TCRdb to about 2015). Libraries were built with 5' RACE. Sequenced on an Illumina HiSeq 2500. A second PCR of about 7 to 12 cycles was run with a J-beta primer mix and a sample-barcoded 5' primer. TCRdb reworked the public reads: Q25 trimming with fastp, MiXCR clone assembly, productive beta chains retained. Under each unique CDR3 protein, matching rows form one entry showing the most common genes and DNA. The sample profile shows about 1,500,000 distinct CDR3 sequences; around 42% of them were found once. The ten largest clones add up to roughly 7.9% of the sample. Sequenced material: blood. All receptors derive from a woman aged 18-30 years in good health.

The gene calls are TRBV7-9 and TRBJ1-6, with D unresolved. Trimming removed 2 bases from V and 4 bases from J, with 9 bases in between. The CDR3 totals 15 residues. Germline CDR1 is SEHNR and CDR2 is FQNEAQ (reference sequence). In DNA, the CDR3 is TGTGCCAGCAGCTTAAGCAGGCCTTATAATTCACCCCTCCACTTT. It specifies CASSLSRPYNSPLHF.

The CDR3 sequence: CASNDPVTSGGTTDTQYF. The CDR3 DNA reads TGCGCCAGCAACGACCCGGTTACTAGCGGGGGAACCACAGATACGCAGTATTTT. This chain links TRBV5-1 with TRBJ2-3; 11 bases agree with TRBD2. This CDR3 is 18 amino acids long. Germline V gene sequence: CDR1 SGHRS, CDR2 YFSETQ. V was pared by 6 bases and J by 2 bases, with 14 bases of the junction left unmatched. Drawing the rest from reference TRBV5-1 and TRBJ2-3, the complete variable domain is KAGVTQTPRYLIKTRGQQVTLSCSPISGHRSVSWYQQTPGQGLQFLFEYFSETQRNKGNFPGRFSGRQFSNSRSEMNVSTLELGDSALYLCASNDPVTSGGTTDTQYFGPGTRLTVL.

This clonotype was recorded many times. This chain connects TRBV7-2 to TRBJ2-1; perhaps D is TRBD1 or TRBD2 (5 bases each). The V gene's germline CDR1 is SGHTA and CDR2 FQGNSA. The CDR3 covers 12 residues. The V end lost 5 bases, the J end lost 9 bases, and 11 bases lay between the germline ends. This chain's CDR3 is CASSLRGREQFF. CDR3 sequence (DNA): TGTGCCAGCAGCCTACGGGGACGTGAGCAGTTCTTC.

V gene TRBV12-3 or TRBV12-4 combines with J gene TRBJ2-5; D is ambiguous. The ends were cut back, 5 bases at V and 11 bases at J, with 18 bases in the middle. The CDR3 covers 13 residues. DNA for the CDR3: TGTGCCAGCAGTCCCGGGTCCGCGAGAGAGCAGTACTTC. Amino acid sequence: CASSPGSAREQYF.

CDR3 in amino acids: CATSPRTGSNTEAFF. CDR3 in DNA: TGTGCCACCAGCCCCCGGACAGGGTCAAACACTGAAGCTTTCTTT. The chain employs TRBV15 and TRBJ1-1, with 8 bases fitting TRBD1. The germline gives CDR1 LNHNV, CDR2 YYDKDF (reference sequence). The CDR3 is made up of 15 amino acids. The V gene end was trimmed by 5 bases and the J gene end by 2 bases; junction bases not matched to a gene: 7. The complete variable domain, with remaining parts taken from reference TRBV15 and TRBJ1-1, reads DAMVIQNPRYQVTQFGKPVTLSCSQTLNHNVMYWYQQKSSQAPKLLFHYYDKDFNNEADTPDNFQSRRPNTSFCFLDIRSPGLGDTAMYLCATSPRTGSNTEAFFGQGTRLTVV.

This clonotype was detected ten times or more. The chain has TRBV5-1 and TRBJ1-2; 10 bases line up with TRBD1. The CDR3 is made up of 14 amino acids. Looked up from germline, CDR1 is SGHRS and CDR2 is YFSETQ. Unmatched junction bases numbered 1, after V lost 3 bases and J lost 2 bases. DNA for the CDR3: TGCGCCAGCAGCTGGGGACAGGGGAACTATGGCTACACCTTC. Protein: CASSWGQGNYGYTF. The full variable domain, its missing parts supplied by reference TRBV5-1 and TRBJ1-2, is KAGVTQTPRYLIKTRGQQVTLSCSPISGHRSVSWYQQTPGQGLQFLFEYFSETQRNKGNFPGRFSGRQFSNSRSEMNVSTLELGDSALYLCASSWGQGNYGYTFGSGTRLTVV.

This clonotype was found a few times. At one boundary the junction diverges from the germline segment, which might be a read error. CDR3 protein: CASSVESGTDTQYF. As DNA, the CDR3 is TGTGCCAGCAGTGTAGAGAGTGGTACAGATACGCAGTATTTT. The chain joins TRBV9 to TRBJ2-3, with D unresolved. Germline values: CDR1 SGDLS, CDR2 YYNGEE. This CDR3 has 14 amino acids. The full variable domain, rest sourced from reference TRBV9 and TRBJ2-3, is DSGVTQTPKHLITATGQRVTLRCSPRSGDLSVYWYQQSLDQGLQFLIQYYNGEERAKGNILERFSAQQFPDLHSELNLSSLELGDSALYFCASSVESGTDTQYFGPGTRLTVL.

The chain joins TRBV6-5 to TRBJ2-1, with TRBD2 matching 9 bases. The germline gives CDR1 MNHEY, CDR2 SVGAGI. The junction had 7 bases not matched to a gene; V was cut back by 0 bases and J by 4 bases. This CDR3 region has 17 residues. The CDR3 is CASSYSPPSGVYNEQFF. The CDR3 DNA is TGTGCCAGCAGTTACTCCCCTCCTAGCGGGGTTTACAATGAGCAGTTCTTC.

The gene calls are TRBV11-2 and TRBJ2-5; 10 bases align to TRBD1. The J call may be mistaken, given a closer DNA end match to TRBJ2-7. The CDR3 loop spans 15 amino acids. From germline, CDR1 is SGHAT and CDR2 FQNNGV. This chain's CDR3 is CASSLVTGGMGEQYF. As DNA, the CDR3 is TGTGCCAGCAGCTTGGTGACAGGGGGCATGGGCGAGCAGTACTTC.

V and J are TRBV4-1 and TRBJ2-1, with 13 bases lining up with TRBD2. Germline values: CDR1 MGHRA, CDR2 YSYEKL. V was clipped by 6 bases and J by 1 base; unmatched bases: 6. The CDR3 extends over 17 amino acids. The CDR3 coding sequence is TGCGCCAGCAGGCAAACTAGCGGGAGGGTTTCCTACAATGAGCAGTTCTTC. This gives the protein CASRQTSGRVSYNEQFF.

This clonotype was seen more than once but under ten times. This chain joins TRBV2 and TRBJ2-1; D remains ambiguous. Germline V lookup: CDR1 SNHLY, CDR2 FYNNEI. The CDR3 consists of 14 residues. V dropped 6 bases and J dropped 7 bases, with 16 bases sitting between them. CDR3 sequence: CASSKDVKGNEQFF. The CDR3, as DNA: TGTGCCAGCAGCAAGGACGTGAAGGGAAATGAGCAGTTCTTC.

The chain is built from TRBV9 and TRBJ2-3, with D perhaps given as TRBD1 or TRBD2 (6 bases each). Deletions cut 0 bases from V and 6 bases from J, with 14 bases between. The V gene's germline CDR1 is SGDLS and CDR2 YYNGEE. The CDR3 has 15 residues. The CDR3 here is CASSVAPGGGDTQYF. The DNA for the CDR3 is TGTGCCAGCAGCGTAGCTCCCGGGGGCGGGGATACGCAGTATTTT.

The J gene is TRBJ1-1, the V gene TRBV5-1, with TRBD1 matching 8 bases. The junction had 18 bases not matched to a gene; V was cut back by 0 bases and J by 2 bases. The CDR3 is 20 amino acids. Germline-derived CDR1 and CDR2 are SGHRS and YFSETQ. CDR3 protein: CASSLANLGRDRYPNTEAFF. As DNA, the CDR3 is TGCGCCAGCAGCTTGGCCAACCTGGGCCGGGACAGGTATCCTAACACTGAAGCTTTCTTT.

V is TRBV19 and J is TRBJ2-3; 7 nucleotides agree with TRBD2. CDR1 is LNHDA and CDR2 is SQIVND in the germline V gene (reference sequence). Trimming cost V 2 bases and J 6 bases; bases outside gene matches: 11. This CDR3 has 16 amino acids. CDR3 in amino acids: CASSIMAAGEGDTQYF. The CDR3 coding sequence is TGTGCCAGTAGTATAATGGCGGCGGGAGAGGGTGATACGCAGTATTTT.